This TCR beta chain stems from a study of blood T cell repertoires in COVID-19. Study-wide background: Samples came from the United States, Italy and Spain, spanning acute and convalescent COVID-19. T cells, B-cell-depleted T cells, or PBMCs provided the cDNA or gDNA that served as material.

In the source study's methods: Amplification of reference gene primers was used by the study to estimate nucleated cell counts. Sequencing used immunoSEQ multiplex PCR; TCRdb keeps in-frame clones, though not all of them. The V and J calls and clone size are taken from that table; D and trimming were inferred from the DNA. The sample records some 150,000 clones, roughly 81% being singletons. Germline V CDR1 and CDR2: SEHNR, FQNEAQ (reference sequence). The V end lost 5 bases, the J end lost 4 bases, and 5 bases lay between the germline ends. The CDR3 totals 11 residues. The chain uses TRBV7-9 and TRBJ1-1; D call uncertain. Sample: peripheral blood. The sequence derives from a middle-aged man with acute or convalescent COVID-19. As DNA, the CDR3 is TGTGCCAGCAGCCCGTCCACTGAAGCTTTCTTT. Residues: CASSPSTEAFF.